Detailed here is one T cell receptor beta chain. Its binding antigen is unknown. No much larger clone is present one base from it, and per-base qualities are unavailable. TCRbeta CDR3 regions were amplified from genomic DNA using the immunoSEQ Assay, a bias-controlled multiplex PCR. Turning to the authors' computational methods: The number of nucleated cells in each sample was estimated from the amplification of reference gene primers within the assay. To quantify the absolute abundance of each unique TCRbeta CDR3 rearrangement, sequence reads were collapsed and filtered. Productive Simpson clonality was computed per sample as the square root of Simpson's diversity index over productive rearrangements. TCRdb's version of the immuneACCESS table is confined to in-frame rearrangements and falls short of the full clone set. An unresolved V gene accounts for under half of the shortfall where checked; the remainder is of unknown origin. The V and J calls and the clone size are those of that table, but D and trimming were determined from the DNA. The sample profile shows 250,000 or so clones; 80% to 90% of them were found once. The top ten hold around 2.5% of the sample.

This specimen comes from a study of blood T cell repertoires in COVID-19 (dated by TCRdb to 2018 to 2021). The study in broad terms: The collaborator samples originated in the United States, Italy and Spain and spanned the acute and convalescent phases of COVID-19. The prospective study material was composed of cDNA or gDNA derived from T cells, B-cell-depleted T cells, or PBMCs. Deeply sampled blood TCRbeta repertoires from subjects exposed to, actively infected with, or recovered from COVID-19 were included in the dataset. The repertoires were made available in a free public database intended to serve as a resource for research on the immune response to SARS-CoV-2. The samples were drawn from two sources: the first 160 participants of the ongoing ImmuneRACE study, and over 950 subjects contributed by 6 global collaborators. A de-identified subject ID, COVID-19 status, age in years and sex were almost always included in the sample metadata. Where available, HLA class I and class II types were obtained from metadata supplied by the sample provider rather than from assay-based typing.

The research as a whole found: The amount of clinical and demographic metadata varied by source and participant and was provided uncurated.

Samples from volunteer blood donors who had recovered from COVID-19 were contributed by a second Seattle source. Collaborating institutions collected whole blood in K2EDTA tubes following their own protocols. For TCRbeta analysis, collaborator samples were shipped as frozen whole blood, as isolated PBMCs, or as DNA extracted from either sample type. V is clipped by 5 bases and J by 8 bases, and the sequence between their germline boundaries is 15 bases long. Looking up the germline V gene yields CDR1 SGHTA and CDR2 FQGNSA. Inclusive of the bounding cysteine and phenylalanine, the CDR3 is 13 residues long. The sequence is cut down to CDR3 DNA, 39 bases in frame from base 1.

The V and J segments used are TRBV7-2 and TRBJ1-2, with a tentative D gene TRBD1 over 5 matching bases. This receptor was identified in a man aged 40-49 years who had recovered from COVID-19. The sequenced sample was peripheral blood. The base sequence is TGTGCCAGCAGCCCCCCCGGGGGAGACGGCTACACCTTC. Protein translation: CASSPPGGDGYTF. The reference TRBV7-2 and TRBJ1-2 proteins fill in what lies around the CDR3, so the full variable domain reads GAGVSQSPSNKVTEKGKDVELRCDPISGHTALYWYRQSLGQGLEFLIYFQGNSAPDKSGLPSDRFSAERTGGSVSTLTIQRTQQEDSAVYLCASSPPGGDGYTFGSGTRLTVV.